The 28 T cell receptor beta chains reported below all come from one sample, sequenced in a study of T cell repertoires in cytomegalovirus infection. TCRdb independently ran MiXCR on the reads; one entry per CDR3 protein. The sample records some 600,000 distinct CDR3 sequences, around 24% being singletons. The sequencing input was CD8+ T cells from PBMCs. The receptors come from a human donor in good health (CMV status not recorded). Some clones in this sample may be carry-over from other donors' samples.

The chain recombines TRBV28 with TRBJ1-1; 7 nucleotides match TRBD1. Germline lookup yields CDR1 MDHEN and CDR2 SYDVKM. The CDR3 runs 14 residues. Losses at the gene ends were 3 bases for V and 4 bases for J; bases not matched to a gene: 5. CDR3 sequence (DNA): TGTGCCAGCAGTTTGACAGGGACTACCACTGAAGCTTTCTTT. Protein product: CASSLTGTTTEAFF.

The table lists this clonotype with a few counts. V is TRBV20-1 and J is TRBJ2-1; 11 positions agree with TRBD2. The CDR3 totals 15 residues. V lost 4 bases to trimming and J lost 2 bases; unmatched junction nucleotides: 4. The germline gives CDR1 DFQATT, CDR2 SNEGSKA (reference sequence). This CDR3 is CSAKVGLAAYNEQFF. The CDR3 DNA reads TGCAGTGCTAAGGTGGGACTAGCGGCCTACAATGAGCAGTTCTTC.

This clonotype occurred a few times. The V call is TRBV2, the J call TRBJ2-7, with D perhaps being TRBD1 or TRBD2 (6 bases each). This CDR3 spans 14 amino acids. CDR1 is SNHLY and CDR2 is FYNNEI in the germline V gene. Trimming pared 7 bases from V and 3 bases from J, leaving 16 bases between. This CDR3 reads CASTEGGGRYEQYV. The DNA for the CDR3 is TGTGCCAGCACCGAGGGGGGTGGTCGCTACGAGCAGTACGTC.

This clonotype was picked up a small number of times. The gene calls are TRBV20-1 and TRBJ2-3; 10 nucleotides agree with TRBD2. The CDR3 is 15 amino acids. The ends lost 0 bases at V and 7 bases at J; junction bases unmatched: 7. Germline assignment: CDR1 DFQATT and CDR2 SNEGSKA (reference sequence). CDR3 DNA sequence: TGCAGTGCTAGAGATGGGCTAGCGGGGGCCTATACGCAGTATTTT. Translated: CSARDGLAGAYTQYF.

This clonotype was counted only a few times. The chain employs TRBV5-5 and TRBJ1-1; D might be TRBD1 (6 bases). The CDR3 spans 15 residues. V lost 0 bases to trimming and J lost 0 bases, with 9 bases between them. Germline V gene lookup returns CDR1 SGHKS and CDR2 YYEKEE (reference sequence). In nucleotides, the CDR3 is TGTGCCAGCAGCTTGGTCCGGACAGTGAACACTGAAGCTTTCTTT. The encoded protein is CASSLVRTVNTEAFF.

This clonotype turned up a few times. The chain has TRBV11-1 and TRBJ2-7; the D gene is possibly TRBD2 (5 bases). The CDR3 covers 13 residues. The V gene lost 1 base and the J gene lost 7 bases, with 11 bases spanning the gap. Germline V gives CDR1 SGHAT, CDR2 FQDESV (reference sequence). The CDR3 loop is CASSLGIAGEQYV. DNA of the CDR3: TGTGCCAGCAGCTTAGGGATCGCGGGTGAGCAGTACGTC.

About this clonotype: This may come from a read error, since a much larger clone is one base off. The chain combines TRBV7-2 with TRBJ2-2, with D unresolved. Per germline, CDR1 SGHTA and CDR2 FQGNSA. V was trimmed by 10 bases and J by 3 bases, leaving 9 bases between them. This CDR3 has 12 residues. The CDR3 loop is CANIPDTGELFF. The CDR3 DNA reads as TGTGCCAACATCCCGGACACCGGGGAGCTGTTTTTT.

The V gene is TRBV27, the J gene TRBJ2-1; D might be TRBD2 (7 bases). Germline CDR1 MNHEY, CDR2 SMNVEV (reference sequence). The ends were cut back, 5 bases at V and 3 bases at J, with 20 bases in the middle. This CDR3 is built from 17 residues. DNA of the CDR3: TGTGCCAGCAGTAAGATTACCGGGGGGCCTAACTACAATGAGCAGTTCTTC. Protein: CASSKITGGPNYNEQFF.

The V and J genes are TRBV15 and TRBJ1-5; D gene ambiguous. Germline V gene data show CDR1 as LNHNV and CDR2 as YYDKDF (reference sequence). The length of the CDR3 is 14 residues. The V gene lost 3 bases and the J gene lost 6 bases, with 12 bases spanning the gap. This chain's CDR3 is CATSSWEGIQPQHF. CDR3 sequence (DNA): TGTGCCACCAGCAGTTGGGAGGGAATTCAGCCCCAGCATTTT. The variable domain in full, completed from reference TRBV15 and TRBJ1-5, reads DAMVIQNPRYQVTQFGKPVTLSCSQTLNHNVMYWYQQKSSQAPKLLFHYYDKDFNNEADTPDNFQSRRPNTSFCFLDIRSPGLGDTAMYLCATSSWEGIQPQHFGDGTRLSIL.

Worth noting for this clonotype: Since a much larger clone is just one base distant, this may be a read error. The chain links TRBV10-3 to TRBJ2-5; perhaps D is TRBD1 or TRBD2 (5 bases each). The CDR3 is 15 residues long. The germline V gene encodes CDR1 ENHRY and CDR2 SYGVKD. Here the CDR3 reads CAIRKSWDAQETRYF. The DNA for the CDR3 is TGTGCCATCAGGAAATCCTGGGACGCACAAGAGACCCGGTACTTC.

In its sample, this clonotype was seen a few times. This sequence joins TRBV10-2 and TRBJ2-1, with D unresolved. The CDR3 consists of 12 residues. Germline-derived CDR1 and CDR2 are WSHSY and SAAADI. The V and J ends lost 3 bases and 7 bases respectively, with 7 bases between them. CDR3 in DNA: TGCGCCAGCAGTGACAGGCCGAATGAGCAGTTCTTC. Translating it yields CASSDRPNEQFF.

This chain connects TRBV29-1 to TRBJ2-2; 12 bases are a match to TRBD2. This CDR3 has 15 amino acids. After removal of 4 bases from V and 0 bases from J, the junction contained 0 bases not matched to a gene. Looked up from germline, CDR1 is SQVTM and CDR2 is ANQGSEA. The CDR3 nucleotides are TGCAGCGTTGGACTAGCGGGGGCGAACACCGGGGAGCTGTTTTTT. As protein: CSVGLAGANTGELFF.

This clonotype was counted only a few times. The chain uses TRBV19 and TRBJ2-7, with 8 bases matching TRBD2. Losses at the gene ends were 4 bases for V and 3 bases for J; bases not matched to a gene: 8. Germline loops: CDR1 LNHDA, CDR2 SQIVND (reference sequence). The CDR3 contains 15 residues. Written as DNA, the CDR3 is TGTGCCAGTAGTAAAGAGGAGCGGGGGTTCTACGAGCAGTACTTC. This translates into CASSKEERGFYEQYF.

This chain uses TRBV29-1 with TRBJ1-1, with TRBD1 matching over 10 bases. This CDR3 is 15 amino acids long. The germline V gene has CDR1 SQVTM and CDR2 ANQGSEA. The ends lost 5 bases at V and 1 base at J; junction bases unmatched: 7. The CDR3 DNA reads TGCAGCGTTCCCTATAGGACAGGGGGGAACACTGAAGCTTTCTTT. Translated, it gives CSVPYRTGGNTEAFF.

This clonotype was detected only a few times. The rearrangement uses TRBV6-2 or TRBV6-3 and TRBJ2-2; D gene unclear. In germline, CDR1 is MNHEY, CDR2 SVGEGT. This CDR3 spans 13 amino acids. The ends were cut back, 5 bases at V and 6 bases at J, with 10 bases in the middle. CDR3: CASSRGAAGELFF. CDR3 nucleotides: TGTGCCAGCAGTCGAGGAGCAGCCGGGGAGCTGTTTTTT.

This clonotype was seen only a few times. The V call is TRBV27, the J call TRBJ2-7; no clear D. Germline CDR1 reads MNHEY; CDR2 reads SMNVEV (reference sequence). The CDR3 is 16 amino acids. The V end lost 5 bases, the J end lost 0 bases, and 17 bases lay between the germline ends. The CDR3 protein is CASSPPTRRSSYEQYF. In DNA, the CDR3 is TGTGCCAGCAGTCCTCCCACGCGGCGGAGCTCCTACGAGCAGTACTTC.

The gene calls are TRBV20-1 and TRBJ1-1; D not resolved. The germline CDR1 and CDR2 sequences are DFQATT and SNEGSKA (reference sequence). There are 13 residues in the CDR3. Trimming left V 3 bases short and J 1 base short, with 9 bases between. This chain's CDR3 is CSASARQNTEAFF. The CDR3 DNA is TGCAGTGCTAGTGCCAGACAGAACACTGAAGCTTTCTTT.

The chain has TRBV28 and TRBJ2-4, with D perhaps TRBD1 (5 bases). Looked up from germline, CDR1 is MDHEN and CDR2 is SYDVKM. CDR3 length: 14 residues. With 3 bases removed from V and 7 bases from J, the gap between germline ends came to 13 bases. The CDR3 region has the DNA TGTGCCAGCAGTTTCGGTGCAGGGTGGAACATTCAGTACTTC. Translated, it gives CASSFGAGWNIQYF.

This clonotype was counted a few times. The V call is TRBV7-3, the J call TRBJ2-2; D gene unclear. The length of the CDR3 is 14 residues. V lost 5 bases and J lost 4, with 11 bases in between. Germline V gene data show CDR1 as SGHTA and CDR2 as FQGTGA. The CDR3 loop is CASSPPDGTGELFF. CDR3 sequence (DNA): TGTGCCAGCAGCCCCCCAGACGGCACCGGGGAGCTGTTTTTT.

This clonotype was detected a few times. CDR3 residues: CASSTSPGELFF. The CDR3 DNA sequence: TGTGCCAGTAGTACATCCCCGGGGGAGCTGTTTTTT. The chain combines TRBV19 with TRBJ2-2; D is ambiguous. The CDR3 loop spans 12 amino acids. Germline CDR1 reads LNHDA; CDR2 reads SQIVND (reference sequence). Trimming removed 4 bases at V and 8 bases at J, with 8 bases between.

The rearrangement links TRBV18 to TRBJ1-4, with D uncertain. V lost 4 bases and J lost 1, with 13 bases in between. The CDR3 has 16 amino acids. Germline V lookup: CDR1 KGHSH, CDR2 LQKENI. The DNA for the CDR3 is TGTGCCAGCTCACAAGGATCCGGGCGAACTAATGAAAAACTGTTTTTT. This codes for CASSQGSGRTNEKLFF.

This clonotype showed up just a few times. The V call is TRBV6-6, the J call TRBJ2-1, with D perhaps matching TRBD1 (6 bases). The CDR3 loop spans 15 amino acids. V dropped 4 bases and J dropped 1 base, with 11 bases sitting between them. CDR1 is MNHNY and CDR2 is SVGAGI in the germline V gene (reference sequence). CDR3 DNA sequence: TGTGCCAGCAGTTTAACAGGGATTTCCTACAATGAGCAGTTCTTC. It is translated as CASSLTGISYNEQFF.

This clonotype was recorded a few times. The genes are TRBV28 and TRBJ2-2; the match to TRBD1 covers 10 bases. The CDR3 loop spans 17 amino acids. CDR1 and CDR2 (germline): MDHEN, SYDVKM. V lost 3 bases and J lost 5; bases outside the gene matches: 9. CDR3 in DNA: TGTGCCAGCAGTTTGATTCCCGGGACAGGGGCTACCGGGGAGCTGTTTTTT. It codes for CASSLIPGTGATGELFF.

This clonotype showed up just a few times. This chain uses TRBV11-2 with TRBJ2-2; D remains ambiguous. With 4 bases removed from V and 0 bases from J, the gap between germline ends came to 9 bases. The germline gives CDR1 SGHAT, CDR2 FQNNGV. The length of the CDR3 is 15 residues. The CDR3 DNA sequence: TGTGCCAGCAGCTCCCCTAACACGAACACCGGGGAGCTGTTTTTT. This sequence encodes CASSSPNTNTGELFF.

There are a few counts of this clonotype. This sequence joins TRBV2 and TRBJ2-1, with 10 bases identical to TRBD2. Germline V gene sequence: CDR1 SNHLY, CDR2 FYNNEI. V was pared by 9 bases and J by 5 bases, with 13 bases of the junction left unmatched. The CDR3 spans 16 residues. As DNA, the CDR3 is TGTGCCAGTGCCGATTCTAGCGGGGGCCACCACAATGAGCAGTTCTTC. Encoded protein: CASADSSGGHHNEQFF.

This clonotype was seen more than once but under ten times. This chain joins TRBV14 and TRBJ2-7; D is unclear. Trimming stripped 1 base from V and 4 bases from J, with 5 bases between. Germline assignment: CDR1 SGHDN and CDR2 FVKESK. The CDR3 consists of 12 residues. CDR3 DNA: TGTGCCAGCAGCCAAGCAGTTTACGAGCAGTACTTC. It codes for CASSQAVYEQYF.

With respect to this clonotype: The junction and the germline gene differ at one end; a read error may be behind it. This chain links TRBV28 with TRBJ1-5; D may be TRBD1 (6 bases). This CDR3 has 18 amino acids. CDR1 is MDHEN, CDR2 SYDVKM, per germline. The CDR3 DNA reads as TGTCCCAGCAGTTTGGGGGGGCCGGTGATTTATAGCAATCAGCCCCAGCATTTT. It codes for CPSSLGGPVIYSNQPQHF.

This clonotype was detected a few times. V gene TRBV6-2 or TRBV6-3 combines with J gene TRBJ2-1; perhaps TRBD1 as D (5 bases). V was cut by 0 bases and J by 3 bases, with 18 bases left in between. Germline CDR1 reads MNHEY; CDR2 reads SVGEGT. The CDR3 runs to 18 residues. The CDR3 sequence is CASSYSMLTGHYYNEQFF. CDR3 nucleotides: TGTGCCAGCAGTTACTCGATGCTCACAGGCCACTACTACAATGAGCAGTTCTTC.